The 5 T cell receptor beta chains below come from one sample, sequenced in a study of cytomegalovirus exposure and HLA in healthy donors. This PCR relied on a set of 60 Vbeta primers and 13 Jbeta primers. The protocol was immunoSEQ multiplex PCR, while the TCRdb copy is restricted to in-frame clones and leaves out a portion. The profile shows around 63,000 clones, around three quarters of them singletons. What was sequenced was PBMCs. These receptors were collected from a man in his 60s in good health and CMV-seropositive.

In this sample, this clone turned up a few times. The chain uses TRBV19 and TRBJ1-1; 8 positions match TRBD1. V was clipped by 6 bases and J by 3 bases; unmatched bases: 6. Germline CDR1 reads LNHDA; CDR2 reads SQIVND (reference sequence). This CDR3 comprises 14 residues. CDR3 in amino acids: CASSGQGRYTEAFF. CDR3 DNA: TGTGCCAGTAGCGGACAGGGTCGATACACTGAAGCTTTCTTT.

V is TRBV6-1 and J is TRBJ2-6; 8 bases map to TRBD2. This CDR3 contains 18 residues. The germline CDR1 and CDR2 sequences are MNHNS and SASEGT. J was trimmed by 1 base and V by 4 bases; bases with no gene match: 9. CDR3 coding DNA: TGTGCCAGCAGTGGGAAGGTCGGGGGGGGATCTGGGGCCAACGTCCTGACTTTC. This encodes CASSGKVGGGSGANVLTF.

This clone was counted between two and nine times. The chain joins TRBV4-1 to TRBJ2-1; 8 bases line up with TRBD2. This CDR3 spans 16 amino acids. Germline lookup yields CDR1 MGHRA and CDR2 YSYEKL. Trimming cost V 4 bases and J 3 bases; bases outside gene matches: 8. Here the CDR3 DNA reads TGCGCCAGCAGCCGCCAACTAGCGGACTTCTACAATGAGCAGTTCTTC. Translated, it gives CASSRQLADFYNEQFF.

The CDR3: CASSLRAAGGVTDTQYF. The CDR3 nucleotides read TGTGCCAGCAGCCTCAGGGCAGCGGGGGGGGTCACAGATACGCAGTATTTT. The V gene is TRBV4-2, the J gene TRBJ2-3; 10 bases are a match to TRBD2. The length of the CDR3 is 17 residues. V gave up 4 bases and J gave up 2 bases; unmatched junction bases: 9. CDR1 and CDR2 (germline): LGHNA, YNFKEQ.

This clone turned up a few times. The chain carries TRBV5-1 and TRBJ2-1; 10 bases fit TRBD2. Trimming cost V 2 bases and J 15 bases; bases outside gene matches: 11. Per the germline V gene, CDR1 is SGHRS and CDR2 is YFSETQ. The CDR3 totals 14 residues. The CDR3 is CASSFTSGAPKRFF. CDR3 DNA: TGCGCCAGCAGCTTCACTAGCGGGGCGCCAAAACGGTTCTTC. The variable domain in full, with the rest retrieved from reference TRBV5-1 and TRBJ2-1, is KAGVTQTPRYLIKTRGQQVTLSCSPISGHRSVSWYQQTPGQGLQFLFEYFSETQRNKGNFPGRFSGRQFSNSRSEMNVSTLELGDSALYLCASSFTSGAPKRFFGPGTRLTVL.